The TCR beta chain described here comes from a study of blood T cells in healthy people across ages (dated by TCRdb to 2015 to 2017). Broadly, across the study: Template switching captured roughly one uniquely barcoded TCR beta cDNA molecule per two T cells in model experiments. Using the same blood draw, the study looked at two additional independent replicas of 1 million unique cDNA reads for two donors, one aged 18 to 30 and the other aged 80 or older. The study measured age-related changes in TCR beta repertoire diversity using deep sequencing normalized with unique cDNA molecular identifiers. Four age groups were formed from the donors: young (average roughly 15 years), middle-aged (approximately 40), aged (roughly 59) and long-lived (around 82). Donors of different ages were randomly distributed across sequencing lanes to avoid experimental bias. Points the paper makes about the study in general: As age increased, observed TCR beta diversity per million T cells dropped in a roughly linear way, and a significant reduction was already evident by age 40. Compared with the aged group, more naive CD4+ T cells, fewer expanded clones and increased TCR diversity were shown by the long-lived group, suggesting age selection. A strong correlation was found between observed TCR beta diversity and the percentage of naive T cells measured by flow cytometry. Estimates of total diversity based on one million sequenced T cells were considered lower bounds and underestimates. Because profiling used bulk unsorted PBMCs, naive and antigen-experienced compartments could not be compared conclusively. Because the CMV infection status of the donors was unknown, age-related changes in expanded clonotypes may potentially have been confounded.

Systemically healthy Caucasian individuals from Russia, roughly 40 in total and aged 6 to 90 years, were included as donors. Ten milliliters of peripheral blood were collected from each donor into EDTA-treated Vacutainer tubes. PBMCs were isolated by Ficoll-Paque density-gradient centrifugation, with at least 6 million obtained per sample. Total RNA was extracted from PBMCs with Trizol reagent, with at least 5.5 micrograms obtained per sample. For every donor, an aliquot of PBMCs went through flow cytometry to measure the percentages of naive CD45RAhigh/CD27high T cells. Receptors were amplified or captured by 5' RACE. The sample was run on an Illumina HiSeq 2500. A second PCR of about 6 to 12 cycles was run with a J-beta primer mix and a sample-barcoded 5' primer. A unique molecular identifier was introduced onto each TCR beta cDNA molecule by a template-switch 5' adaptor carrying 12 random nucleotides. Each sample yielded at least 2.5 million CDR3-containing paired-end reads. All of the RNA was converted into first-strand cDNA using the Mint cDNA synthesis kit, with a TRBC-specific oligonucleotide serving as the primer. All cDNA was treated with uracil-DNA glycosylase and then went through a first 18-cycle PCR with the universal primers M1SS and BC2_uni_R. On the study's bioinformatics: Each sample was normalized by randomly selecting 1 million high-quality reads, each carrying a distinct molecular identifier. Instead of being binned into consensus sequences, reads with shared molecular identifiers were discarded. MiTCR, set to a Q25 quality threshold and the strictest error-elimination algorithm, was used for CDR3 identification, clonotype clustering and error correction. A nonparametric unseen species model using Euler transformation provided a lower-bound estimate of total TCR beta diversity. The raw public reads went through TCRdb reprocessing: fastp at Q25, MiXCR clone calling, in-frame beta chains kept. Rows merge per CDR3 protein into single entries with the most common DNA and genes. The V and J calls reflect TCRdb's pipeline rather than the authors' work. The sample includes 650,000 to 1,000,000 distinct CDR3 sequences, with 35% to 40% observed a single time. The ten largest clones represent 10% to 15% of the sample.

V is cut by 4 bases and J by 7 bases, and the space between the germline ends is 23 bases. Per the germline V gene, LGHNA is the CDR1 and YSLEER is the CDR2. The CDR3, from cysteine to phenylalanine, totals 16 residues. Only CDR3 DNA remains: 48 bases, in frame from the first base. As to this clonotype: It has no known antigen specificity. No base quality values were provided; no much bigger clone lies one nucleotide off.

The origin of this receptor is a man aged 18 to 29 in good health. The material sequenced was blood. In this chain, TRBV4-3 is recombined with TRBJ2-7; TRBD2 could be the D gene, as 5 bases match. The DNA sequence is as follows: TGCGCCAGCAGCCTGGCTGTCGTGGCTAGCAGGAATGAGCAGTACTTC. Translation gives CASSLAVVASRNEQYF.